This T cell receptor (beta chain) was found in a study of cytomegalovirus exposure and HLA in healthy donors. Study-wide results and limits: CMV antigen specificity was confirmed in vitro for a few CMV-associated chains. The study listed approximately 160 cytomegalovirus-associated TCR beta chains.

Using immunoSEQ multiplex PCR, the repertoire was profiled, and TCRdb retains in-frame clones only, with some absent. Here the sample spans 150,000 or so clones, roughly nine tenths being singletons. Trimming pared 3 bases from V and 1 base from J, leaving 10 bases between. This CDR3 is 15 amino acids long. The germline CDR1 and CDR2 sequences are MGHDK and SYGVNS. Donors were drawn from the approximately 110-subject validation cohort, separate from the approximately 680-subject first cohort. Comments on this clone: Its target is not known.

This receptor was taken from a woman aged 18-30 years in good health and CMV-seropositive. Sequencing used PBMCs. The J gene is TRBJ2-1, the V gene TRBV25-1; TRBD2 is a possible D gene (6 bases). This chain's CDR3 is CASSDRLGSYNEQFF. The DNA of the CDR3 is TGTGCCAGCAGTGATCGACTAGGGTCCTACAATGAGCAGTTCTTC.